Following are 14 T cell receptor beta chains from one sample sequenced in a study of T cell responses to AZD1222 COVID-19 vaccine. Repertoires were generated with immunoSEQ multiplex PCR, while TCRdb's copy carries only in-frame clones and drops some. The sample contains fewer than 200,000 clones, 91% of which appear only once. Material: peripheral blood, obtained 28 days after the second AZD1222 dose. The origin of the receptors is an adult who received the AZD1222 COVID-19 vaccine.

The chain couples TRBV5-5 to TRBJ2-1; TRBD2 might be the D (5 bases). Trimming left V 0 bases short and J 10 bases short, with 17 bases between. CDR1 is SGHKS and CDR2 is YYEKEE in the germline V gene (reference sequence). The CDR3 loop spans 15 amino acids. This chain's CDR3 is CASSLVVSPTREQFF. DNA of the CDR3: TGTGCCAGCAGCTTGGTGGTCAGTCCAACTAGGGAGCAGTTCTTC. Full variable domain (rest looked up from reference TRBV5-5 and TRBJ2-1): DAGVTQSPTHLIKTRGQQVTLRCSPISGHKSVSWYQQVLGQGPQFIFQYYEKEERGRGNFPDRFSARQFPNYSSELNVNALLLGDSALYLCASSLVVSPTREQFFGPGTRLTVL.

The J gene is TRBJ2-6, the V gene TRBV7-6; no clear D. Per the germline V gene, CDR1 is SGHVS and CDR2 is FNYEAQ. V lost 6 bases, J lost 0 bases, and 9 bases lay in between. This CDR3 contains 15 residues. The CDR3 is CASSQRDSGANVLTF. CDR3 nucleotide sequence: TGTGCCAGCAGTCAAAGGGACTCTGGGGCCAACGTCCTGACTTTC. Full variable domain (rest looked up from reference TRBV7-6 and TRBJ2-6): GAGVSQSPRYKVTKRGQDVALRCDPISGHVSLYWYRQALGQGPEFLTYFNYEAQQDKSGLPNDRFSAERPEGSISTLTIQRTEQRDSAMYRCASSQRDSGANVLTFGAGSRLTVL.

The V gene is TRBV2, the J gene TRBJ1-5, with no clear D. Deletions cut 7 bases from V and 0 bases from J, with 7 bases between. The CDR3 sequence is 13 residues long. CDR1 is SNHLY and CDR2 is FYNNEI in the germline V gene. This CDR3 reads CASTRYSNQPQHF. The CDR3 region has the DNA TGTGCCAGCACGCGCTATAGCAATCAGCCCCAGCATTTT.

The chain is built from TRBV3-1 (or the pseudogene TRBV3-2) and TRBJ1-3, with a weak D call TRBD1 (5 bases). The V and J ends lost 2 bases and 5 bases respectively, with 10 bases between them. The CDR3 runs to 14 residues. The germline V gene has CDR1 LGHDT and CDR2 YNNKEL (reference sequence). This CDR3 reads CASSQPGGRNTIYF. CDR3 nucleotides: TGTGCCAGCAGCCAACCGGGGGGACGAAACACCATATATTTT.

The V call is TRBV5-1, the J call TRBJ2-3, with D maybe TRBD2 (6 bases). V shed 3 bases and J shed 6 bases, with 14 bases lying between them. Germline V CDR1 and CDR2: SGHRS, YFSETQ. The CDR3 sequence is 14 residues long. The CDR3 DNA reads TGCGCCAGCAGCTCCGGGACTTTGCCGGATACGCAGTATTTT. This codes for CASSSGTLPDTQYF.

This clone was counted once. CDR3 sequence: CASSLEGEYNSPLHF. CDR3 DNA: TGCGCCAGCAGCTTGGAGGGGGAGTATAATTCACCCCTCCACTTT. The genes are TRBV5-1 and TRBJ1-6; a possible D gene is TRBD1 (6 bases). Trimming removed 0 bases from V and 4 bases from J, with 8 bases in between. Germline V CDR1 and CDR2: SGHRS, YFSETQ. There are 15 residues in the CDR3.

The chain uses TRBV4-2 and TRBJ2-7; 10 bases align to TRBD1. The germline V gene encodes CDR1 LGHNA and CDR2 YNFKEQ. Trimming took 5 bases from V and 2 from J; bases not matched to a gene: 3. The CDR3 covers 14 residues. The CDR3 loop reads CASSGGTGAYEQYF. CDR3 coding DNA: TGTGCCAGCAGCGGCGGGACAGGGGCCTACGAGCAGTACTTC.

For the CDR3, the DNA is TGTGCCAGCAGCCAAAGACAGATCTATGGCTACACCTTC. Residues: CASSQRQIYGYTF. The gene calls are TRBV6-5 and TRBJ1-2, with D perhaps matching TRBD1 (5 bases). The germline gives CDR1 MNHEY, CDR2 SVGAGI. The CDR3 has 13 amino acids. Between the trimmed V and J ends, which lost 6 bases and 4 bases, there was a span of 12 bases.

V is TRBV9 and J is TRBJ2-1, with 8 nucleotides matching TRBD1. The CDR3 has 14 amino acids. Trimming removed 4 bases from V and 8 bases from J; junction bases left unmatched: 8. The germline CDR1 and CDR2 sequences are SGDLS and YYNGEE. The CDR3 spells CASSSRTGFDEQFF. CDR3 bases: TGTGCCAGCAGCTCCCGGACAGGGTTCGATGAGCAGTTCTTC.

The V gene is TRBV18, the J gene TRBJ2-5, with unresolved D. Trimming stripped 6 bases from V and 2 bases from J, with 13 bases between. Germline assignment: CDR1 KGHSH and CDR2 LQKENI. This CDR3 is 14 amino acids long. The chain's CDR3 is CASSPQQGQETQYF. The CDR3 DNA sequence: TGTGCCAGCTCCCCCCAACAAGGGCAAGAGACCCAGTACTTC.

The chain uses TRBV30 and TRBJ2-2; D possibly corresponds to TRBD1 (5 bases). The length of the CDR3 is 13 residues. Germline lookup yields CDR1 GTSNPN and CDR2 SVGIG (reference sequence). The V end was cut by 0 bases, the J end by 8 bases, with 10 bases between. The CDR3, as DNA: TGTGCCTGGAGTGTACAGGCGAGGGGGGAGCTGTTTTTT. Translating gives CAWSVQARGELFF.

This chain uses TRBV19 with TRBJ2-3; D not certain. V gave up 3 bases and J gave up 7 bases, with 17 bases separating them. Germline V lookup: CDR1 LNHDA, CDR2 SQIVND (reference sequence). The CDR3 extends over 15 amino acids. The CDR3 region is CASSINLGTAHTQYF. CDR3 coding DNA: TGTGCCAGTAGTATTAATCTGGGAACGGCGCATACGCAGTATTTT.

This clone was detected a few times. This chain links TRBV6-2 or TRBV6-3 with TRBJ1-1; the match to TRBD1 covers 8 bases. This CDR3 has 14 residues. The V gene's germline CDR1 is MNHEY and CDR2 SVGEGT. Trimming at V came to 7 bases and at J to 2 bases, leaving 6 bases not matched to a gene. CDR3 sequence: CASTPTGVNTEAFF. The CDR3 bases are TGTGCCAGCACCCCGACAGGGGTAAACACTGAAGCTTTCTTT.

The chain has TRBV6-5 and TRBJ1-2; D remains ambiguous. CDR3 length: 13 amino acids. CDR1 and CDR2 from the germline V gene are MNHEY and SVGAGI. V lost 3 bases and J lost 3, with 8 bases in between. The CDR3 bases are TGTGCCAGCAGTTATCCGGGATACTATGGCTACACCTTC. Its protein product is CASSYPGYYGYTF.